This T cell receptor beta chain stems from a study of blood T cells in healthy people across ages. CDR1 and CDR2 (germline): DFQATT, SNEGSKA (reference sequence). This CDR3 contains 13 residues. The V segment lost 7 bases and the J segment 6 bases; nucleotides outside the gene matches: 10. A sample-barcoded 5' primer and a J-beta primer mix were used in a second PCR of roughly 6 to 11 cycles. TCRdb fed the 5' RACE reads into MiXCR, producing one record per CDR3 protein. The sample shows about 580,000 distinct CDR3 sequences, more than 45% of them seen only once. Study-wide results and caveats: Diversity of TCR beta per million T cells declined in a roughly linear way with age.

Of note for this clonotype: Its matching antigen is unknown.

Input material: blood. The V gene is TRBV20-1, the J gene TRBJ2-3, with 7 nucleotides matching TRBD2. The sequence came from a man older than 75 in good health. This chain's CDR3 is CSVPGLRVDTQYF. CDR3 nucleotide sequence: TGCAGTGTTCCGGGACTACGTGTCGATACGCAGTATTTT.